A selection of T cell receptor beta chains follows, all from one sample in a study of graft-versus-host responses after intestinal transplantation. Antigens of these TCRs are unknown. This table comes from immunoSEQ multiplex PCR, and its TCRdb copy is limited to in-frame clones, with some not included. The data hold around 100,000 clones, with 93% observed a single time. The sample consisted of unstimulated CD8+ T cells sorted from spleen or lymph node cells, taken before intestinal transplant. The receptor source for this set is a human donor who received an intestinal transplant. Each CDR3 is given with its conserved first and last residue. A D gene is named only where the DNA matches it firmly. The listing skips clone size in some rows; elsewhere it reads once, few, many or a size class.

CASSHFNPSGPGHGYTF | TGCGCCAGCAGCCATTTCAACCCGTCGGGCCCTGGCCATGGCTACACCTTC | TRBJ1-2 | - | once | TRBV4-1
CASSSDSKGYNEQFF | TGTGCCAGCAGCTCAGACAGTAAGGGCTACAATGAGCAGTTCTTC | TRBJ2-1 | - | - | TRBV5-6
CAWSAGTGGNEQFF | TGTGCCTGGAGTGCCGGGACAGGGGGCAATGAGCAGTTCTTC | TRBJ2-1 | TRBD1 | - | TRBV30
CASSASGGSTDTQYF | TGTGCCAGCAGCGCTAGCGGGGGGAGTACAGATACGCAGTATTTT | TRBJ2-3 | TRBD2 | - | TRBV6-4
CASSFGVASYEQYF | TGTGCCAGCAGCTTCGGGGTTGCCTCCTACGAGCAGTACTTC | TRBJ2-7 | - | few | TRBV5-8
CASSMEPTEAFF | TGTGCCAGTAGTATGGAGCCGACTGAAGCTTTCTTT | TRBJ1-1 | - | - | TRBV19
CATSGPRRGRRNPEAFF | TGTGCCACCAGCGGACCAAGAAGGGGCAGGCGTAACCCTGAAGCTTTCTTT | TRBJ1-1 | - | - | TRBV15
CASSDPLDRATEAFF | TGTGCCAGCAGTGATCCTCTCGACAGGGCCACTGAAGCTTTCTTT | TRBJ1-1 | TRBD1 | - | TRBV25-1
CASSHTSYVETQYF | TGTGCCAGCAGCCACACTAGCTACGTCGAGACCCAGTACTTC | TRBJ2-5 | - | - | TRBV7-8
CASSSAMRPSYEQYF | TGTGCCAGCAGCTCCGCGATGAGGCCATCCTACGAGCAGTACTTC | TRBJ2-7 | - | - | TRBV7-9
CASSLGSMGQPQHF | TGTGCCAGCAGTTTAGGCTCAATGGGGCAGCCCCAGCATTTT | TRBJ1-5 | - | - | TRBV27
CASSSDSDNEKLFF | TGTGCCAGCAGTTCCGATTCGGATAATGAAAAACTGTTTTTT | TRBJ1-4 | - | - | TRBV7-9
CASSYSENTEAFF | TGTGCCAGCAGTTACTCAGAGAACACTGAAGCTTTCTTT | TRBJ1-1 | - | - | TRBV6-6
CASSQESSGTPSRGNYGYTF | TGCGCCAGCAGTCAGGAGTCATCCGGGACACCCTCTCGAGGGAACTATGGCTACACCTTC | TRBJ1-2 | - | - | TRBV23-1
CASTPGQIYEQYF | TGTGCCAGCACCCCGGGACAGATCTACGAGCAGTACTTC | TRBJ2-7 | TRBD1 | few | TRBV5-4
CATSSGGPYNEQFF | TGTGCCACCTCCTCGGGGGGGCCGTACAATGAGCAGTTCTTC | TRBJ2-1 | TRBD2 | - | TRBV15
CASSFDTNTGELFF | TGTGCCAGCAGCTTTGACACTAACACCGGGGAGCTGTTTTTT | TRBJ2-2 | - | - | TRBV7-9
CASSYSDEQYF | TGTGCCAGCAGTTACTCAGACGAGCAGTACTTC | TRBJ2-7 | - | few | TRBV6-5
CASSQDGGASTEAFF | TGCGCCAGCAGCCAAGATGGGGGGGCTTCCACTGAAGCTTTCTTT | TRBJ1-1 | - | - | TRBV4-1
CASATSGGSGELFF | TGTGCCAGCGCGACTAGCGGGGGGTCCGGGGAGCTGTTTTTT | TRBJ2-2 | TRBD2 | - | TRBV6-6
CASSYSFSGVNEKLLF | TGTGCCAGCAGTTACTCGTTTTCGGGGGTTAATGAAAAACTGCTTTTT | TRBJ1-4 | - | - | TRBV6-5
CASSAGTGGGIKVNEQFF | TGTGCCAGCAGCGCCGGGACAGGGGGCGGAATTAAGGTCAATGAGCAGTTCTTC | TRBJ2-1 | TRBD1 | - | TRBV7-8
CASSYSTDTQYF | TGTGCCAGCAGCTACAGCACAGATACGCAGTATTTT | TRBJ2-3 | - | - | TRBV7-6
CAISATGDNQPQHF | TGTGCCATCAGTGCGACAGGGGACAATCAGCCCCAGCATTTT | TRBJ1-5 | TRBD1 | - | TRBV10-3
CASSVATAFF | TGTGCCAGCAGCGTAGCTACAGCTTTCTTT | TRBJ1-1 | - | - | TRBV9
CASSQERGLQNTEAFF | TGCGCCAGCAGCCAAGAACGGGGCTTACAGAACACTGAAGCTTTCTTT | TRBJ1-1 | - | - | TRBV4-1
CASSEGEKETQYF | TGTGCCAGCAGTGAAGGGGAAAAAGAGACCCAGTACTTC | TRBJ2-5 | - | - | TRBV25-1
CASSSGGDYEQYF | TGTGCCAGTAGTTCAGGTGGGGACTACGAGCAGTACTTC | TRBJ2-7 | - | - | TRBV19
CASSEAGGASEAFF | TGTGCCAGCAGTGAAGCGGGAGGGGCTTCCGAAGCTTTCTTT | TRBJ1-1 | - | - | TRBV2
CASSSLARDYEQYF | TGTGCCAGCAGTTCCCTAGCAAGGGACTACGAGCAGTACTTC | TRBJ2-7 | - | - | TRBV6-6
CAGRQGVSTEAFF | TGTGCCGGCCGACAGGGAGTGAGTACTGAAGCTTTCTTT | TRBJ1-1 | TRBD1 | - | TRBV2
CASRAPGLSSEQYF | TGTGCCAGCAGAGCGCCGGGACTATCTTCCGAGCAGTACTTC | TRBJ2-7 | TRBD2 | - | TRBV5-4
CASSPPVDPYGYTF | TGTGCCAGCAGCCCCCCGGTGGATCCCTATGGCTACACCTTC | TRBJ1-2 | - | - | TRBV7-9
CAHGGPNTGELFF | TGTGCCCATGGGGGGCCAAACACCGGGGAGCTGTTTTTT | TRBJ2-2 | - | - | TRBV10-3
CASSFGSGGAIDNEQFF | TGTGCCAGCAGCTTCGGTAGCGGGGGGGCAATCGACAATGAGCAGTTCTTC | TRBJ2-1 | TRBD2 | - | TRBV11-2
CASQWTGELFF | TGTGCCAGTCAATGGACCGGGGAGCTGTTTTTT | TRBJ2-2 | - | - | TRBV19
CASSLQPQHF | TGTGCCAGCAGCTTACAGCCCCAGCATTTT | TRBJ1-5 | - | - | TRBV5-6
CAISAEQGPNTGELFF | TGTGCCATCAGTGCTGAACAGGGGCCGAACACCGGGGAGCTGTTTTTT | TRBJ2-2 | TRBD1 | - | TRBV10-3
CASSSTSGVQETQYF | TGTGCCAGTAGTTCGACTAGCGGGGTTCAAGAGACCCAGTACTTC | TRBJ2-5 | TRBD2 | - | TRBV19
CATSRASGTGNTGELFF | TGTGCCACCAGCCGGGCAAGTGGGACGGGGAACACCGGGGAGCTGTTTTTT | TRBJ2-2 | - | - | TRBV15
CASSLGQGGRNIQYF | TGTGCCAGCAGCTTAGGACAGGGGGGCCGAAACATTCAGTACTTC | TRBJ2-4 | TRBD1 | - | TRBV13
CAIRTVESTDTQYF | TGTGCCATCAGGACGGTGGAAAGCACAGATACGCAGTATTTT | TRBJ2-3 | - | - | TRBV10-3
CASSHGSGTGELFF | TGTGCCAGCAGCCACGGCAGCGGCACCGGGGAGCTGTTTTTT | TRBJ2-2 | - | - | TRBV9
CASRGGASTDTQYF | TGTGCCAGCCGGGGGGGGGCTAGCACAGATACGCAGTATTTT | TRBJ2-3 | TRBD2 | - | TRBV7-9
CASSAGSQWANEQFF | TGTGCCAGCAGCGCAGGATCACAGTGGGCCAATGAGCAGTTCTTC | TRBJ2-1 | - | - | TRBV9
CASTVDSSSGNTIYF | TGTGCCAGTACCGTAGACAGCAGCTCTGGAAACACCATATATTTT | TRBJ1-3 | - | few | TRBV19
CASSPAIGIVDSPLHF | TGTGCCAGCAGTCCGGCGATCGGAATTGTTGATTCACCCCTCCACTTT | TRBJ1-6 | - | - | TRBV11-2
CASSSVAGGLNEQFF | TGTGCCAGCAGCTCCGTGGCGGGGGGATTGAATGAGCAGTTCTTC | TRBJ2-1 | TRBD2 | once | TRBV7-9
CASSTAGNSYEQYF | TGTGCCAGTAGTACCGCCGGTAATTCCTACGAGCAGTACTTC | TRBJ2-7 | - | - | TRBV19